The present T cell receptor (beta chain) was sequenced within a study of blood T cell repertoires in COVID-19 (dated by TCRdb to the early 2020s). Background on the whole study: The collaborator samples originated in the United States, Italy and Spain and spanned the acute and convalescent phases of COVID-19. The material from the prospective study consisted of cDNA or gDNA derived from T cells, B-cell-depleted T cells, or PBMCs. The dataset comprised deeply sampled blood TCRbeta repertoires from subjects exposed to, actively infected with, or recovered from COVID-19. Nearly every sample came with metadata listing a de-identified subject ID, COVID-19 status, age in years and sex. Where available, HLA class I and class II types were taken from metadata supplied by the sample provider and were not determined by assay-based typing. The repertoires were released in a freely available public database intended as a resource for research on the immune response to SARS-CoV-2. The samples were drawn from the first 160 participants of the ongoing ImmuneRACE study and from 950 to 1,500 subjects provided by 6 global collaborators. Paper-wide results and their limitations: The amount of clinical and demographic metadata varied by source and participant and was provided uncurated.

Collaborating institutions collected whole blood in K2EDTA tubes following their own protocols. For TCRbeta analysis, collaborators shipped samples as frozen whole blood, isolated PBMCs, or DNA extracted from either of those sample types. Comment on this clone: It lacks a known antigen. No base qualities exist here, and no much larger clone lies one base off it.

Taken from cysteine to phenylalanine, the CDR3 has 14 residues. CDR3 DNA is the only sequence kept; it has 42 bases, read in frame from the first base. Trimming leaves V shorter by 4 bases and J shorter by 2 bases, with the junction holding 6 bases beyond the gene matches. CDR1 is given as GTSNPN and CDR2 as SVGIG, both from the germline V gene (reference sequence). TCRbeta CDR3 regions were amplified from genomic DNA using the immunoSEQ Assay, a bias-controlled multiplex PCR. The study's processing was this. The number of nucleated cells in each sample was estimated by amplification of reference gene primers within the assay. To quantify the absolute abundance of each unique TCRbeta CDR3 rearrangement, sequence reads were collapsed and filtered. For each sample, productive Simpson clonality was calculated as the square root of Simpson's diversity index across productive rearrangements. The immuneACCESS repertoire file appears here via TCRdb, limited to in-frame rearrangements. These files lack a portion of the clones; in checked studies, under half of the deficit traces to unresolved V genes, and the cause of the others is not known. That table gives V, J and clone size, and the DNA gave D and trimming. Counted in this sample were roughly 83,000 clones; roughly 83% of them appeared once. The ten largest clones capture 7.5% to 9.5% of the sample.

Rearrangement joined TRBV30 to TRBJ2-5, with 8 central nucleotides matching TRBD2. This receptor was identified in a man between 45 and 60 years old with active COVID-19. The sample taken for sequencing was peripheral blood. The DNA is TGTGCCTGGAAGCGAATAGCGGGGCAAGAGACCCAGTACTTC. Its protein reads: CAWKRIAGQETQYF.